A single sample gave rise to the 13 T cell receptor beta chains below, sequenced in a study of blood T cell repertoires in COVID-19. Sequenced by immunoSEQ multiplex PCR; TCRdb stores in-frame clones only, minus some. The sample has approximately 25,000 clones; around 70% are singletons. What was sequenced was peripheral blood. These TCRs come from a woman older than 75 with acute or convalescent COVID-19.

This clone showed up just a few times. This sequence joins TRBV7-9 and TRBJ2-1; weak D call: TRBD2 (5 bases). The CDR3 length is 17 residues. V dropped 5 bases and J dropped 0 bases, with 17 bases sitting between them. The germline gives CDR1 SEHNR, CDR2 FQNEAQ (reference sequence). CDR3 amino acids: CASSTFLATASYNEQFF. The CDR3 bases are TGTGCCAGCAGCACCTTCCTAGCAACAGCCTCCTACAATGAGCAGTTCTTC.

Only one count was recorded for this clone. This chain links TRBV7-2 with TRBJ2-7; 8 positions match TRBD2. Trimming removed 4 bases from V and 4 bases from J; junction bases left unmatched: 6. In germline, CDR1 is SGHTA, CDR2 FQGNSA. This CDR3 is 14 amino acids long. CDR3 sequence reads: CASSWTGGVYEQYF. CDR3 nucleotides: TGTGCCAGCAGCTGGACCGGGGGGGTTTACGAGCAGTACTTC. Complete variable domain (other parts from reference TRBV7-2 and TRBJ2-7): GAGVSQSPSNKVTEKGKDVELRCDPISGHTALYWYRQSLGQGLEFLIYFQGNSAPDKSGLPSDRFSAERTGGSVSTLTIQRTQQEDSAVYLCASSWTGGVYEQYFGPGTRLTVT.

The CDR3 DNA reads TGCGCCAGCAGCCAACGGTTTTCTAGCGGAGCCTTGTACCAAGAGACCCAGTACTTC. It specifies CASSQRFSSGALYQETQYF. The rearrangement uses TRBV4-3 and TRBJ2-5, with TRBD2 identical over 7 bases. The CDR3 contains 19 residues. Germline V CDR1 and CDR2: LGHNA, YSLEER. Losses at the gene ends were 2 bases for V and 0 bases for J; bases not matched to a gene: 15.

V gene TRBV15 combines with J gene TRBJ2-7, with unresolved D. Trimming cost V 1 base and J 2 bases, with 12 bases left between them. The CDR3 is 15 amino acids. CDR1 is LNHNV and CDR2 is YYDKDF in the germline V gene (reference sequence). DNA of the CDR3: TGTGCCACCAGCAGAGGGGCGCTCGGTACCTACGAGCAGTACTTC. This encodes CATSRGALGTYEQYF.

The CDR3 region has the DNA TGTGCCAGCAGTGAAGGGGGGGGGCCAGATACGCAGTATTTT. Its translation is CASSEGGGPDTQYF. The V and J genes are TRBV6-1 and TRBJ2-3; TRBD2 might be the D (7 bases). Germline lookup yields CDR1 MNHNS and CDR2 SASEGT. Trimming shortened V by 1 base and J by 4 bases, and 9 bases separated the two germline ends. This CDR3 contains 14 residues.

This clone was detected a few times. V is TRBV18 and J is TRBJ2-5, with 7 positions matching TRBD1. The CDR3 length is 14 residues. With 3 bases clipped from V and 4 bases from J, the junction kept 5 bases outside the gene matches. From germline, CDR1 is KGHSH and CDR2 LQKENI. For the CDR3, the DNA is TGTGCCAGCTCACCCGGACAGGCCATAGAGACCCAGTACTTC. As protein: CASSPGQAIETQYF.

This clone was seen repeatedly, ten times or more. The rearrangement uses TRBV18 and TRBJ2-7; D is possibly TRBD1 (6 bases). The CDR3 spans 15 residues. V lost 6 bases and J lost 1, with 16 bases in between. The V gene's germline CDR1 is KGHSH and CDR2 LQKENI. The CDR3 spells CASSQGGLRSYEQYF. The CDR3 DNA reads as TGTGCCAGCTCCCAAGGGGGATTGCGTTCCTACGAGCAGTACTTC.

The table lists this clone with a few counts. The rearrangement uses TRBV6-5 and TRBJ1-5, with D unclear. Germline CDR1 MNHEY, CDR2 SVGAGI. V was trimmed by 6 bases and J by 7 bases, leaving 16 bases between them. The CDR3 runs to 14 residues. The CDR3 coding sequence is TGTGCCAGCAGCAGAAGTCCCAGCAGGCAGCCCCAGCATTTT. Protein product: CASSRSPSRQPQHF.

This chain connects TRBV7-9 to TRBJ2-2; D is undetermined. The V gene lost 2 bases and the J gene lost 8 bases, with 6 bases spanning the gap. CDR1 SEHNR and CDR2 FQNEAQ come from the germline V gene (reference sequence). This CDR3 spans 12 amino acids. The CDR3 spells CASSLYRGELFF. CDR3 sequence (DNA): TGTGCCAGCAGCTTATACCGGGGGGAGCTGTTTTTT.

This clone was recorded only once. This CDR3 reads CASSELTGYGYTF. The CDR3 DNA sequence: TGTGCCAGCAGCGAATTGACGGGCTATGGCTACACCTTC. The chain joins TRBV5-6 to TRBJ1-2; unclear D gene. The germline gives CDR1 SGHDT, CDR2 YYEEEE. The germline V and J ends were trimmed by 4 bases and 4 bases, with 11 bases remaining between them. This CDR3 region has 13 residues.

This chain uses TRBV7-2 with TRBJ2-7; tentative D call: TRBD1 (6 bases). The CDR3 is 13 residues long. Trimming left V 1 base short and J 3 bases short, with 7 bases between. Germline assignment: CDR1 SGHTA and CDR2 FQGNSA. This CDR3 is CASSLGQVYEQYF. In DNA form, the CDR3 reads TGTGCCAGCAGCTTAGGACAGGTCTACGAGCAGTACTTC. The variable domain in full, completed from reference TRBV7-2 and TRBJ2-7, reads GAGVSQSPSNKVTEKGKDVELRCDPISGHTALYWYRQSLGQGLEFLIYFQGNSAPDKSGLPSDRFSAERTGGSVSTLTIQRTQQEDSAVYLCASSLGQVYEQYFGPGTRLTVT.

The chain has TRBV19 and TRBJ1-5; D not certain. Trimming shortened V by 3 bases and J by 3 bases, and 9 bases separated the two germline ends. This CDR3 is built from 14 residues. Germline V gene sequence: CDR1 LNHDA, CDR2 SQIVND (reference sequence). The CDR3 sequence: CASSIMSPNQPQHF. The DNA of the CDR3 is TGTGCCAGTAGTATTATGTCCCCCAATCAGCCCCAGCATTTT.

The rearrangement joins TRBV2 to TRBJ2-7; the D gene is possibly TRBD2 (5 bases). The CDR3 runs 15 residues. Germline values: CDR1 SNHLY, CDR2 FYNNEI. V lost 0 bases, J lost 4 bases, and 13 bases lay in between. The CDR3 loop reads CASSEAPGSHYEQYF. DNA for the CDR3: TGTGCCAGCAGTGAAGCCCCGGGAAGCCATTACGAGCAGTACTTC. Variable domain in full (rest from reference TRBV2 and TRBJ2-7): EPEVTQTPSHQVTQMGQEVILRCVPISNHLYFYWYRQILGQKVEFLVSFYNNEISEKSEIFDDQFSVERPDGSNFTLKIRSTKLEDSAMYFCASSEAPGSHYEQYFGPGTRLTVT.